Listed here are 10 T cell receptor beta chains from one sample, sequenced in a study of T cells in Graves' hyperthyroidism and ophthalmopathy. TCR beta CDR3 sequences were amplified from RNA transcripts. The study used the HTBI primer set for a first-round RT-PCR of the TCR CDR3. TCRdb called the multiplex PCR reads again in MiXCR, with one record for every CDR3 protein. Found here are 800,000 or so distinct CDR3 sequences, 38% of them singletons; the top ten hold roughly 8.3%. The sequenced sample was blood. The receptor source for this set is a man aged 18 to 35 with Graves' hyperthyroidism.

The rearrangement joins TRBV4-2 to TRBJ2-7, with a possible D match to TRBD2 (6 bases). The CDR3 runs 16 residues. Germline V gene sequence: CDR1 LGHNA, CDR2 YNFKEQ. The V and J ends lost 0 bases and 0 bases respectively, with 12 bases between them. The CDR3, as DNA: TGTGCCAGCAGCCAAGATCAGGTAGCGGCCTCCTACGAGCAGTACTTC. It encodes CASSQDQVAASYEQYF.

The chain has TRBV7-2 and TRBJ1-1; D gene uncertain. The germline V and J ends were trimmed by 5 bases and 8 bases, with 15 bases remaining between them. This CDR3 is 13 amino acids long. CDR1 is SGHTA and CDR2 is FQGNSA in the germline V gene. This CDR3 reads CASSPGPNSEAFF. The CDR3 region has the DNA TGTGCCAGCAGCCCAGGACCGAACTCCGAAGCTTTCTTT.

This clonotype has ten or more counts. The genes are TRBV7-9 and TRBJ1-1; unclear D gene. The germline gives CDR1 SEHNR, CDR2 FQNEAQ (reference sequence). The CDR3 spans 12 residues. Deletions cut 2 bases from V and 8 bases from J, with 9 bases between. The DNA of the CDR3 is TGTGCCAGCAGCTTATGGGGATCCGAAGCTTTCTTT. Translated, it gives CASSLWGSEAFF.

Many counts were recorded for this clonotype. This rearrangement joins TRBV5-1 to TRBJ2-5; D assignment may be TRBD1 or TRBD2 (5 bases each). V was clipped by 0 bases and J by 7 bases, with 13 bases between them. The germline V gene encodes CDR1 SGHRS and CDR2 YFSETQ. CDR3 length: 14 residues. CDR3 DNA: TGCGCCAGCAGCTTGGCTCGGGGTACAGGGACCCAGTACTTC. It yields the protein CASSLARGTGTQYF.

The genes are TRBV7-6 and TRBJ2-3; 9 bases are a match to TRBD2. V lost 1 base, J lost 3 bases, and 5 bases stayed unmatched. The CDR3 runs to 16 residues. Looked up from germline, CDR1 is SGHVS and CDR2 is FNYEAQ. The CDR3 DNA reads as TGTGCCAGCAGCTTAGGTGGCGGGGGGGCAACAGATACGCAGTATTTT. Protein: CASSLGGGGATDTQYF. Based on the CDR3 plus reference TRBV7-6 and TRBJ2-3, the full variable domain is GAGVSQSPRYKVTKRGQDVALRCDPISGHVSLYWYRQALGQGPEFLTYFNYEAQQDKSGLPNDRFSAERPEGSISTLTIQRTEQRDSAMYRCASSLGGGGATDTQYFGPGTRLTVL.

A few counts support this clonotype. The CDR3 DNA reads as TGCAGTGCTGGGGACCGCAGCTCCTACGAGCAGTACTTC. As protein: CSAGDRSSYEQYF. The J gene is TRBJ2-7, the V gene TRBV20-1; D possibly uses TRBD1 or TRBD2 (5 bases each). The CDR3 length is 13 residues. Trimming took 5 bases from V and 0 from J, leaving 11 bases between them. Germline V CDR1 and CDR2: DFQATT, SNEGSKA (reference sequence).

The DNA of the CDR3 is TGTGCCACCAGCAGAGATCCAGGGGCGAACGGGGCCAACGTCCTGACTTTC. This encodes CATSRDPGANGANVLTF. The chain has TRBV15 and TRBJ2-6, with D perhaps matching TRBD1 (6 bases). Looked up from germline, CDR1 is LNHNV and CDR2 is YYDKDF (reference sequence). V lost 0 bases to trimming and J lost 4 bases, with 13 bases between them. This CDR3 has 17 residues. Together with reference TRBV15 and TRBJ2-6, the CDR3 gives the full variable domain: DAMVIQNPRYQVTQFGKPVTLSCSQTLNHNVMYWYQQKSSQAPKLLFHYYDKDFNNEADTPDNFQSRRPNTSFCFLDIRSPGLGDTAMYLCATSRDPGANGANVLTFGAGSRLTVL.

This clonotype occurred many times. This chain uses TRBV9 with TRBJ2-7; the match to TRBD1 covers 8 bases. CDR1 is SGDLS and CDR2 is YYNGEE in the germline V gene. The CDR3 sequence is 13 residues long. Trimming removed 4 bases from V and 7 bases from J; junction bases left unmatched: 7. The CDR3 is CASSMQGAGEQYF. The CDR3 DNA sequence: TGTGCCAGCAGCATGCAGGGGGCGGGGGAGCAGTACTTC.

This chain connects TRBV9 to TRBJ1-2, with D possibly being TRBD1 (6 bases). The CDR3 length is 16 residues. The V end was cut by 4 bases, the J end by 8 bases, with 24 bases between. CDR1 and CDR2 from the germline V gene are SGDLS and YYNGEE. The CDR3 nucleotides read TGTGCCAGCAGCCAAGGAAGGGGGGGCGGCGAACGAGGCTACACCTTC. It encodes CASSQGRGGGERGYTF.

This clonotype occurred once. The chain links TRBV25-1 to TRBJ2-6, with D possibly being TRBD2 (6 bases). The CDR3 is 17 residues long. V was clipped by 6 bases and J by 0 bases, with 15 bases between them. CDR1 MGHDK and CDR2 SYGVNS come from the germline V gene. The CDR3 DNA follows: TGTGCCAGCAGGGGACTTCCTGGCTCCTCTGGGGCCAACGTCCTGACTTTC. It encodes CASRGLPGSSGANVLTF. Full variable domain (missing parts from reference TRBV25-1 and TRBJ2-6): EADIYQTPRYLVIGTGKKITLECSQTMGHDKMYWYQQDPGMELHLIHYSYGVNSTEKGDLSSESTVSRIRTEHFPLTLESARPSHTSQYLCASRGLPGSSGANVLTFGAGSRLTVL.